This T cell receptor (beta chain) was found in a study of shared T cell receptors in the human thymus. Germline V gene lookup returns CDR1 SGHRS and CDR2 YFSETQ. The CDR3 extends over 15 amino acids. With 4 bases removed from V and 2 bases from J, the gap between germline ends came to 15 bases. Data came from immunoSEQ multiplex PCR; TCRdb stores just in-frame clones and leaves some out. The repertoire holds almost 550,000 clones, with approximately 80% as singletons. The same data also contributed to another study, on human thymus T cells.

The clonotype comes from a boy in the first two years of life with a congenital heart defect. The chain carries TRBV5-1 and TRBJ1-2, with no clear D. Sequenced sample: thymocytes. CDR3: CASSRLDGGNYGYTF. The CDR3 nucleotides read TGCGCCAGCAGCCGACTGGATGGAGGGAACTATGGCTACACCTTC.